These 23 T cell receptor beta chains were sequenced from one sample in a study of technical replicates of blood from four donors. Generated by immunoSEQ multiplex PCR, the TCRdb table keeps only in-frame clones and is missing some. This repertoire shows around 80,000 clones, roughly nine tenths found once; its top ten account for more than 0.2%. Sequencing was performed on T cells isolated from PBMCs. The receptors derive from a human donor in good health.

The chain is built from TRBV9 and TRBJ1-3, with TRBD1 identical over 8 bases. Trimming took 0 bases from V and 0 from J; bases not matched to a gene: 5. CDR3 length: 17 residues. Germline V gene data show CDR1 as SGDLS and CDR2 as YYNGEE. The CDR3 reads CASSVEAGGLSGNTIYF. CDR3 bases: TGTGCCAGCAGCGTAGAAGCAGGGGGCCTCTCTGGAAACACCATATATTTT.

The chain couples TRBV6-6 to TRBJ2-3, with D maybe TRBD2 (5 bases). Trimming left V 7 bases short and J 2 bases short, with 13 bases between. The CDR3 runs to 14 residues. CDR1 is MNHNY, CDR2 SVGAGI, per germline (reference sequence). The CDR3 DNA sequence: TGTGCCAGCACCCGAGCGGATTACACAGATACGCAGTATTTT. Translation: CASTRADYTDTQYF.

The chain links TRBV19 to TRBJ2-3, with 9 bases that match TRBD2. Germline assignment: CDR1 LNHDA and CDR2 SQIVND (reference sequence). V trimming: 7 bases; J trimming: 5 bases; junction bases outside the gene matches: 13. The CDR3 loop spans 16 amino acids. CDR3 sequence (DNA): TGTGCCAGTACCCTAGTTGCGGGGGGGCCAAGAGATACGCAGTATTTT. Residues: CASTLVAGGPRDTQYF.

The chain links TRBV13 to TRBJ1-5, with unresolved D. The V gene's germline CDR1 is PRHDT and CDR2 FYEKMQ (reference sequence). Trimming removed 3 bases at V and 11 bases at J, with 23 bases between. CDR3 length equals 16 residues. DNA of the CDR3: TGTGCCAGCAGCTTTTCACTAAGCCAGAATCTTTCAGCCCAGCATTTT. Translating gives CASSFSLSQNLSAQHF.

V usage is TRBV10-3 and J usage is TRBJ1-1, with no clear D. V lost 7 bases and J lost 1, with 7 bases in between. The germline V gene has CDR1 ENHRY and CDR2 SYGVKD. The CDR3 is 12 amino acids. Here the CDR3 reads CAIKEGNTEAFF. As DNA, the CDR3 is TGTGCCATCAAGGAGGGGAACACTGAAGCTTTCTTT.

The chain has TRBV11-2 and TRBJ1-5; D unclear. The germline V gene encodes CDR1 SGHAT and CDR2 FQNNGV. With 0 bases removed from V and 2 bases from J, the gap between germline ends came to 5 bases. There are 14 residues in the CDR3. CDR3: CASSLEQGNQPQHF. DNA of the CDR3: TGTGCCAGCAGCTTAGAACAAGGCAATCAGCCCCAGCATTTT.

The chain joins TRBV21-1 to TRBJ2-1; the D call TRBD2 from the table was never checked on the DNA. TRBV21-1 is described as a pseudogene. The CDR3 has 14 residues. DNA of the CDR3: TGTGCCAGCAGCAAACTGCGGGAGTACAATGAGCAGTTCTTC. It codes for CASSKLREYNEQFF.

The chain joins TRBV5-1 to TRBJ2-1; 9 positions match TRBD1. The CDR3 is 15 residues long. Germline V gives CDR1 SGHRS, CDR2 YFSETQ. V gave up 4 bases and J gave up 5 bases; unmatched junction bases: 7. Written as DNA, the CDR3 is TGCGCCAGCAGCCGGACGGGACAGGGTCACAATGAGCAGTTCTTC. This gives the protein CASSRTGQGHNEQFF.

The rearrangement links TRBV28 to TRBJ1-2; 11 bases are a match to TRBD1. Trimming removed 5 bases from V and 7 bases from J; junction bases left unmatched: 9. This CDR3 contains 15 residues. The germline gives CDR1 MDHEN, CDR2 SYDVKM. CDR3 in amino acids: CASSRGQGAPPGYTF. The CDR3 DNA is TGTGCCAGCAGTCGCGGACAGGGGGCGCCTCCTGGCTACACCTTC.

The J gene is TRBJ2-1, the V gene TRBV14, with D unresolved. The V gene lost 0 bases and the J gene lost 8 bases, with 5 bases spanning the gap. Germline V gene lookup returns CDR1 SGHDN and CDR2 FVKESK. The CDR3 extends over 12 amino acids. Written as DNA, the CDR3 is TGTGCCAGCAGCCAAGACGTATATGAGCAGTTCTTC. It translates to CASSQDVYEQFF. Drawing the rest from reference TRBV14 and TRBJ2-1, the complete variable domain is EAGVTQFPSHSVIEKGQTVTLRCDPISGHDNLYWYRRVMGKEIKFLLHFVKESKQDESGMPNNRFLAERTGGTYSTLKVQPAELEDSGVYFCASSQDVYEQFFGPGTRLTVL.

The CDR3 region has the DNA TGTGCCATCAGCGGGACAGCTCCATATGGCTACACCTTC. It codes for CAISGTAPYGYTF. The chain is built from TRBV10-3 and TRBJ1-2; TRBD1 agrees at 7 bases. The junction had 6 bases not matched to a gene; V was cut back by 6 bases and J by 5 bases. The V gene's germline CDR1 is ENHRY and CDR2 SYGVKD. The CDR3 sequence is 13 residues long.

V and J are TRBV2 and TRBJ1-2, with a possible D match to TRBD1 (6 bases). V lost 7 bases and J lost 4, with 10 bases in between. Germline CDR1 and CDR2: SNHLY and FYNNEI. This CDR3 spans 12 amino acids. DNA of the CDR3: TGTGCCAGCAAGGGGGACCTCTATGGCTACACCTTC. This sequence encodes CASKGDLYGYTF.

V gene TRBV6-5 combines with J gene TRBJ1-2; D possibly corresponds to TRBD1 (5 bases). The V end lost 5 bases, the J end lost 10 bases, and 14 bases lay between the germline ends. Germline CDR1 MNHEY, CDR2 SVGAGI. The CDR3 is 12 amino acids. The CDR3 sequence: CASSPQTDFYTF. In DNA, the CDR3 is TGTGCCAGCAGTCCCCAGACAGACTTCTACACCTTC.

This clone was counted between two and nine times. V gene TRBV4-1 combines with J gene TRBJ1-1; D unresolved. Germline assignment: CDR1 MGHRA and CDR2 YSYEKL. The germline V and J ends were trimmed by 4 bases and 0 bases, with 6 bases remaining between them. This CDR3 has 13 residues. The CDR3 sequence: CASSPTMNTEAFF. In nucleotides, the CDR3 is TGCGCCAGCAGCCCAACAATGAACACTGAAGCTTTCTTT.

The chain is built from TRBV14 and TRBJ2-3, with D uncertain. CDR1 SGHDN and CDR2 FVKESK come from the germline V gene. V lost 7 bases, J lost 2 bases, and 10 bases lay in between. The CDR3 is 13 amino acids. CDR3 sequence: CASTELLTDTQYF. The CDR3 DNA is TGTGCCAGCACGGAACTACTCACAGATACGCAGTATTTT.

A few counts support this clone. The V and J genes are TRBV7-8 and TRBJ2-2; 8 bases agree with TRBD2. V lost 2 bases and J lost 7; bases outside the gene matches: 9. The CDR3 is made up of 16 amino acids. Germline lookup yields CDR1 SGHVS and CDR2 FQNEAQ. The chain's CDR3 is CASSLPPGGAVGELFF. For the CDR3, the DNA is TGTGCCAGCAGCTTACCCCCCGGGGGGGCGGTCGGGGAGCTGTTTTTT. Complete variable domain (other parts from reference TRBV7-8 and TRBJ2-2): GAGVSQSPRYKVAKRGQDVALRCDPISGHVSLFWYQQALGQGPEFLTYFQNEAQLDKSGLPSDRFFAERPEGSVSTLKIQRTQQEDSAVYLCASSLPPGGAVGELFFGEGSRLTVL.

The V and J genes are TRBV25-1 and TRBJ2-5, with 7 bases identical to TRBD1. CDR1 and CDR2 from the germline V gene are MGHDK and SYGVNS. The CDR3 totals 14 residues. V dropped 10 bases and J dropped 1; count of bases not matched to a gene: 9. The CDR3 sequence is CATDSGTAQETQYF. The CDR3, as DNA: TGTGCCACCGATTCGGGGACAGCCCAAGAGACCCAGTACTTC. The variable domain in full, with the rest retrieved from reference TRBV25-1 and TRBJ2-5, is EADIYQTPRYLVIGTGKKITLECSQTMGHDKMYWYQQDPGMELHLIHYSYGVNSTEKGDLSSESTVSRIRTEHFPLTLESARPSHTSQYLCATDSGTAQETQYFGPGTRLLVL.

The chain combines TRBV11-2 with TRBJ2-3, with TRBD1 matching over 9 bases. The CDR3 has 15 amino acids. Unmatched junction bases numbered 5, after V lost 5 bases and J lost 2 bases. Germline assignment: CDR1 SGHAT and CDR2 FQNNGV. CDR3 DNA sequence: TGTGCCAGCAGCGACAGGGGGACCCTCACAGATACGCAGTATTTT. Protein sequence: CASSDRGTLTDTQYF.

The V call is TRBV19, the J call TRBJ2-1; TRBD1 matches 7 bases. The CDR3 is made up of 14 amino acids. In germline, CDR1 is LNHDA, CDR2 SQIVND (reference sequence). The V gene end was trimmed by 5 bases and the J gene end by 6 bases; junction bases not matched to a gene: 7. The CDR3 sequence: CASSPRDSSNEQFF. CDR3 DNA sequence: TGTGCCAGTAGTCCCCGGGACAGTTCCAATGAGCAGTTCTTC. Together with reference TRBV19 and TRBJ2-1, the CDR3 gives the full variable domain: DGGITQSPKYLFRKEGQNVTLSCEQNLNHDAMYWYRQDPGQGLRLIYYSQIVNDFQKGDIAEGYSVSREKKESFPLTVTSAQKNPTAFYLCASSPRDSSNEQFFGPGTRLTVL.

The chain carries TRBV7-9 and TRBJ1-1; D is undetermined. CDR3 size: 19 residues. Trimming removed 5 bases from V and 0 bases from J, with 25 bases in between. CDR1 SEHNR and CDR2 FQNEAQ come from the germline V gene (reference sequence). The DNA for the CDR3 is TGTGCCAGCAGCAGCCTAATACCTAGATCGACGTTCATGAACACTGAAGCTTTCTTT. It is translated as CASSSLIPRSTFMNTEAFF. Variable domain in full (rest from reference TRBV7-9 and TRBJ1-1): DTGVSQNPRHKITKRGQNVTFRCDPISEHNRLYWYRQTLGQGPEFLTYFQNEAQLEKSRLLSDRFSAERPKGSFSTLEIQRTEQGDSAMYLCASSSLIPRSTFMNTEAFFGQGTRLTVV.

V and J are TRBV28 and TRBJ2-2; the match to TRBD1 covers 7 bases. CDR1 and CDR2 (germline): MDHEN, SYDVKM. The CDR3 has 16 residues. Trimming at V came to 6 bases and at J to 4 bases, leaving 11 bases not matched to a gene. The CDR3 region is CASSFWTGLGTGELFF. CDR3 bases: TGTGCCAGCAGCTTTTGGACAGGATTAGGCACCGGGGAGCTGTTTTTT.

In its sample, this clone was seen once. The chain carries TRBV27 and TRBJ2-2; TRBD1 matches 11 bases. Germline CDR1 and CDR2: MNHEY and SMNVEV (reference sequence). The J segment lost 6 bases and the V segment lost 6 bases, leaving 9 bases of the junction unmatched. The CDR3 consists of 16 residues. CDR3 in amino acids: CASRRPGQGGSGELFF. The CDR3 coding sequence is TGTGCCAGCAGAAGACCGGGACAGGGGGGCTCCGGGGAGCTGTTTTTT.

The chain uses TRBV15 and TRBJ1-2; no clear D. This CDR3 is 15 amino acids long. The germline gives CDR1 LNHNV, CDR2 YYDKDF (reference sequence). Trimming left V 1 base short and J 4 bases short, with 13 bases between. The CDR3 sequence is CATSRGTVFLYGYTF. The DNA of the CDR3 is TGTGCCACCAGCAGAGGAACAGTGTTTCTCTATGGCTACACCTTC.